One sample yielded the 23 T cell receptor beta chains listed below, sequenced in a study of T-cell memory formation after mild COVID-19. TCRdb re-analysed the 5' RACE reads in MiXCR, keeping a single row per CDR3 protein. The sample comprises approximately 44,000 distinct CDR3 sequences, 7.3% of which are singletons, and roughly 1.4% rests with the top ten. The sequenced sample was PBMCs or a T cell subset sorted from them (not recorded which). These receptors originate from a man aged 18 to 29 who had mild COVID-19 (a few samples of this study predate the infection). Cell type and time point are not known.

This chain uses TRBV7-2 with TRBJ2-3; 12 positions agree with TRBD2. V lost 3 bases and J lost 1; bases outside the gene matches: 5. The germline V gene has CDR1 SGHTA and CDR2 FQGNSA. The CDR3 consists of 17 residues. The CDR3, as DNA: TGTGCCAGCAGCTTCCGACTAGCGGGGGACCGCACAGATACGCAGTATTTT. It is translated as CASSFRLAGDRTDTQYF.

The V gene is TRBV7-3, the J gene TRBJ2-3; D might be TRBD2 (6 bases). Per germline, CDR1 SGHTA and CDR2 FQGTGA. Between the trimmed V and J ends, which lost 5 bases and 5 bases, there was a span of 14 bases. The CDR3 consists of 14 residues. CDR3 sequence: CASSPGERVDTQYF. The CDR3 region has the DNA TGTGCCAGCAGCCCGGGGGAGCGGGTAGATACGCAGTATTTT.

The chain is built from TRBV5-1 and TRBJ2-5; D might be TRBD1 (5 bases). The CDR3 sequence is 15 residues long. V lost 0 bases, J lost 2 bases, and 11 bases lay in between. The germline CDR1 and CDR2 sequences are SGHRS and YFSETQ. CDR3 DNA sequence: TGCGCCAGCAGCTTGGGACAGATCATTCAAGAGACCCAGTACTTC. Protein sequence: CASSLGQIIQETQYF.

This clonotype was seen a handful of times. The CDR3 spells CASSFGGSAFF. CDR3 bases: TGTGCCAGCAGTTTTGGGGGATCAGCTTTCTTT. V is TRBV28 and J is TRBJ1-1; a possible D gene is TRBD1 (5 bases). This CDR3 comprises 11 residues. Trimming removed 3 bases at V and 10 bases at J, with 9 bases between. CDR1 MDHEN and CDR2 SYDVKM come from the germline V gene.

The genes are TRBV2 and TRBJ2-3, with 10 bases aligning to TRBD2. The V gene's germline CDR1 is SNHLY and CDR2 FYNNEI. This CDR3 comprises 15 residues. J was trimmed by 8 bases and V by 6 bases; bases with no gene match: 11. The CDR3 coding sequence is TGTGCCAGCAGGAAAGCGGGGGGGATTCGAGCTACGCAGTATTTT. Protein product: CASRKAGGIRATQYF.

The gene calls are TRBV7-2 and TRBJ2-5; D possibly corresponds to TRBD2 (6 bases). Germline V gene lookup returns CDR1 SGHTA and CDR2 FQGNSA. The CDR3 runs 14 residues. V shed 5 bases and J shed 5 bases, with 15 bases lying between them. CDR3 bases: TGTGCCAGCAGCCAAAACCGGGGGAGGGAGACCCAGTACTTC. Residues: CASSQNRGRETQYF.

This clonotype turned up a few times. This chain uses TRBV12-3 or TRBV12-4 with TRBJ1-1; no firm D call. The CDR3 sequence is 11 residues long. Deletions cut 5 bases from V and 3 bases from J, with 4 bases between. CDR3 in DNA: TGTGCCAGCAGTCAACACACTGAAGCTTTCTTT. Translation gives CASSQHTEAFF.

The chain uses TRBV20-1 and TRBJ2-5; 12 bases are a match to TRBD2. Per germline, CDR1 DFQATT and CDR2 SNEGSKA (reference sequence). The CDR3 is made up of 17 amino acids. With V trimmed by 5 bases and J by 5 bases, 15 bases remained unmatched. CDR3 bases: TGCAGTGCTTCCCCCCCTAGCGGGGGGGCGTTACGGGAGACCCAGTACTTC. Its protein is CSASPPSGGALRETQYF.

This chain connects TRBV6-1 to TRBJ2-3; D is ambiguous. Germline V lookup: CDR1 MNHNS, CDR2 SASEGT. V was cut by 2 bases and J by 5 bases, with 5 bases left in between. The CDR3 length is 12 residues. The CDR3 bases are TGTGCCAGCAGTGAACCGGAAGATACGCAGTATTTT. Protein product: CASSEPEDTQYF.

This clonotype has ten or more counts. The chain joins TRBV20-1 to TRBJ2-3; 11 nucleotides agree with TRBD2. Germline V gene sequence: CDR1 DFQATT, CDR2 SNEGSKA (reference sequence). Unmatched junction bases numbered 5, after V lost 6 bases and J lost 3 bases. The CDR3 is made up of 14 amino acids. CDR3 amino acids: CSAVTSGGTDTQYF. The CDR3 bases are TGCAGTGCCGTAACTAGCGGGGGTACAGATACGCAGTATTTT.

This clonotype was picked up a small number of times. The rearrangement uses TRBV5-1 and TRBJ1-1; D is uncertain. CDR3 length: 14 residues. V lost 5 bases and J lost 6, with 17 bases in between. Germline CDR1 and CDR2: SGHRS and YFSETQ. The CDR3 DNA is TGCGCCAGCAGTTTCCTGGGTGCTTGGGCTGAAGCTTTCTTT. This sequence encodes CASSFLGAWAEAFF.

The chain links TRBV20-1 to TRBJ1-2; no clear D gene. The germline V and J ends were trimmed by 3 bases and 8 bases, with 10 bases remaining between them. The CDR3 has 11 amino acids. CDR1 and CDR2 from the germline V gene are DFQATT and SNEGSKA (reference sequence). The CDR3 sequence is CSASRWSGYTF. The CDR3, as DNA: TGCAGTGCTAGTCGGTGGTCGGGCTACACCTTC.

Many counts were recorded for this clonotype. The chain joins TRBV4-2 to TRBJ2-1; 11 bases match TRBD1. This CDR3 is built from 14 residues. Germline CDR1 and CDR2: LGHNA and YNFKEQ. V dropped 4 bases and J dropped 9; count of bases not matched to a gene: 5. This CDR3 is CASSPDRGLGEQFF. The DNA for the CDR3 is TGTGCCAGCAGCCCGGACAGGGGGCTAGGTGAGCAGTTCTTC.

This clonotype has a count of ten or more. The CDR3 DNA follows: TGTGCCACCAGTGCCGGGGATACGCAGTATTTT. It encodes CATSAGDTQYF. V is TRBV24-1 and J is TRBJ2-3; D is unclear. The CDR3 has 11 amino acids. In germline, CDR1 is KGHDR, CDR2 SFDVKD. V lost 5 bases and J lost 6, with 5 bases in between.

Many counts were recorded for this clonotype. The V and J genes are TRBV7-2 and TRBJ2-5, with TRBD2 as a possible D gene (5 bases). V was clipped by 5 bases and J by 1 base, with 11 bases between them. Germline V gene lookup returns CDR1 SGHTA and CDR2 FQGNSA. The CDR3 is 14 amino acids. The CDR3 reads CASSPRLSQETQYF. The CDR3 DNA sequence: TGTGCCAGCAGCCCACGACTATCCCAAGAGACCCAGTACTTC.

This clonotype was counted ten times or more. The chain uses TRBV6-5 and TRBJ2-7, with D uncertain. The germline gives CDR1 MNHEY, CDR2 SVGAGI. This CDR3 spans 13 amino acids. V shed 2 bases and J shed 2 bases, with 7 bases lying between them. The CDR3 here is CASSYSRAYEQYF. In DNA form, the CDR3 reads TGTGCCAGCAGTTACAGCAGAGCCTACGAGCAGTACTTC.

This clonotype was observed at least ten times. The chain employs TRBV27 and TRBJ2-5; no clear D. Germline CDR1 is MNHEY and CDR2 is SMNVEV (reference sequence). V lost 2 bases and J 7 bases, leaving 14 bases between the germline ends. CDR3 size: 14 residues. In DNA, the CDR3 is TGTGCCAGCAGTTTAGAATTCGGGTATGGGACCCAGTACTTC. This encodes CASSLEFGYGTQYF.

The table lists this clonotype with many counts. This chain links TRBV7-6 with TRBJ2-1; perhaps TRBD1 as D (6 bases). This CDR3 region has 15 residues. The germline CDR1 and CDR2 sequences are SGHVS and FNYEAQ. The V gene lost 1 base and the J gene lost 2 bases, with 9 bases spanning the gap. The CDR3 spells CASSLEGVPYNEQFF. The CDR3 DNA is TGTGCCAGCAGCTTAGAGGGGGTCCCCTACAATGAGCAGTTCTTC.

This clonotype has more than one count but fewer than ten. The V and J genes are TRBV5-1 and TRBJ2-1; the match to TRBD1 covers 7 bases. CDR1 SGHRS and CDR2 YFSETQ come from the germline V gene. V was pared by 4 bases and J by 5 bases, with 9 bases of the junction left unmatched. The CDR3 runs to 15 residues. The CDR3 nucleotides are TGCGCCAGCAGCCTACAGGGGTTGTCCAACAATGAGCAGTTCTTC. This sequence encodes CASSLQGLSNNEQFF.

The table lists this clonotype with a few counts. This chain uses TRBV7-2 with TRBJ2-7; D could derive from TRBD1 or TRBD2 (5 bases each). Germline lookup yields CDR1 SGHTA and CDR2 FQGNSA. This CDR3 comprises 15 residues. Trimming shortened V by 1 base and J by 3 bases, and 13 bases separated the two germline ends. CDR3 bases: TGTGCCAGCAGCTTAGGAGGGGAGCAAGGCTACGAGCAGTACTTC. Protein: CASSLGGEQGYEQYF.

This clonotype showed up many times. The V call is TRBV4-1, the J call TRBJ2-7; D is undetermined. The CDR3 contains 13 residues. Per the germline V gene, CDR1 is MGHRA and CDR2 is YSYEKL. V was clipped by 1 base and J by 7 bases, with 11 bases between them. This CDR3 reads CASSQVPLGEQYV. CDR3 DNA sequence: TGCGCCAGCAGCCAAGTTCCCCTGGGGGAGCAGTACGTC.

There are many counts of this clonotype. The rearrangement uses TRBV7-2 and TRBJ2-4; TRBD2 matches at 8 bases. Per germline, CDR1 SGHTA and CDR2 FQGNSA. With 0 bases clipped from V and 0 bases from J, the junction kept 10 bases outside the gene matches. CDR3 length: 19 residues. In DNA, the CDR3 is TGTGCCAGCAGCTTAGCCTTGGCGCGGGGGGTACTAGCCAAAAACATTCAGTACTTC. Translating it yields CASSLALARGVLAKNIQYF. The whole variable domain, filled in from reference TRBV7-2 and TRBJ2-4, reads GAGVSQSPSNKVTEKGKDVELRCDPISGHTALYWYRQSLGQGLEFLIYFQGNSAPDKSGLPSDRFSAERTGGSVSTLTIQRTQQEDSAVYLCASSLALARGVLAKNIQYFGAGTRLSVL.

A few counts support this clonotype. The CDR3 sequence: CASSHYRVEEQYV. The CDR3 DNA reads TGCGCCAGCAGCCATTACAGGGTGGAGGAGCAGTACGTC. The V call is TRBV4-3, the J call TRBJ2-7; the D gene is possibly TRBD1 (6 bases). This CDR3 contains 13 residues. In germline, CDR1 is LGHNA, CDR2 YSLEER. The ends were cut back, 3 bases at V and 7 bases at J, with 13 bases in the middle.